One T cell receptor beta chain is described in this entry. Its antigen is unknown. No much larger clone is present one base from it, and per-base qualities are unavailable. The data stem from a study of blood T cell repertoires in COVID-19 (dated by TCRdb to 2020 to 2022). For the wider study: The collaborator samples originated in the United States, Italy and Spain and spanned the acute and convalescent phases of COVID-19. The prospective study material was composed of cDNA or gDNA derived from T cells, B-cell-depleted T cells, or PBMCs. Deeply sampled blood TCRbeta repertoires from subjects exposed to, actively infected with, or recovered from COVID-19 were included in the dataset. The repertoires were made available in a free public database intended to serve as a resource for research on the immune response to SARS-CoV-2. The samples were drawn from the first 160 participants of the ongoing ImmuneRACE study and from some 1,300 subjects provided by 6 global collaborators. The sample metadata nearly always contained a de-identified subject ID, COVID-19 status, age in years and sex. Where available, HLA class I and class II types were obtained from metadata supplied by the sample provider rather than from assay-based typing.

Deletion took 2 bases off V and 2 bases off J, with a span of 9 bases between the germline ends. Via the germline V gene, CDR1 is KGHSH and CDR2 LQKENI. The CDR3 has 14 amino acids, counting the end cysteine and phenylalanine. Just the 42-base CDR3 DNA is kept, in frame starting at base 1. Each collaborating institution followed its own protocols to collect whole blood in K2EDTA tubes. For TCRbeta analysis, collaborators shipped samples in one of three forms: frozen whole blood, isolated PBMCs, or DNA extracted from either of those sample types. The immunoSEQ Assay, a bias-controlled multiplex PCR, was used to amplify TCRbeta CDR3 regions from genomic DNA. In the source study's methods: The number of nucleated cells in each sample was estimated from the amplification of reference gene primers within the assay. To quantify the absolute abundance of each unique TCRbeta CDR3 rearrangement, sequence reads were collapsed and filtered. For each sample, productive Simpson clonality was calculated by taking the square root of Simpson's diversity index across productive rearrangements. In TCRdb, the immuneACCESS table is reduced to in-frame sequences with V and J assigned. These tables do not hold every clone; where another copy was compared, an unresolved V gene accounts for under half, and the others remain unexplained. V and J calls and clone size come straight from that table; D and trimming were deduced from the DNA. The sample table lists fewer than 250,000 clones, approximately 91% of them with a count of one. Around 1.1% of the sample is held by the ten biggest clonotypes.

General study outcomes and caveats: Clinical and demographic metadata were provided uncurated, with the amount varying by source and participant.

The chain is encoded by TRBV18 joined to TRBJ2-5; matching of 6 bases hints at TRBD2 as the D gene. The receptor's source is a man aged 30-40 years with acute or convalescent COVID-19. Sequencing used peripheral blood. The CDR3 protein: CASSPAGTQETQYF. In nucleotides, the sequence is TGTGCCAGCTCACCAGCCGGGACTCAAGAGACCCAGTACTTC.